The present T cell receptor (beta chain) was sequenced within a study of blood T cell repertoires in COVID-19. About the research overall: COVID-19 samples collected from the United States, Italy and Spain covered acute and convalescent phases. Nucleic acid was either cDNA or gDNA, and it came from T cells, B-cell-depleted T cells, or PBMCs.

Germline V CDR1 and CDR2: SGHDN, FVKESK. The CDR3 is 15 residues long. The J segment lost 3 bases and the V segment lost 6 bases, leaving 10 bases of the junction unmatched. Under the authors' procedure: Nucleated cell counts were estimated from reference gene primer amplification. Libraries were prepared by immunoSEQ multiplex PCR; TCRdb keeps only in-frame clonotypes and omits some of them. Clonal size and the V and J genes are those of that table, whereas D and trimming came from the DNA. The sample holds some 99,000 clones; approximately 82% are singletons and the top ten take 7% to 9.5%. Sequenced sample: peripheral blood. This rearrangement joins TRBV14 to TRBJ2-7; TRBD2 agrees at 8 bases. The clonotype comes from an elderly woman with active or convalescent COVID-19. The CDR3 sequence: CASSSGTGGFYEQYF. CDR3 in DNA: TGTGCCAGCAGTTCAGGGACGGGAGGGTTCTACGAGCAGTACTTC.